The 26 T cell receptor beta chains below were found in one sample sequenced in a study of glioma-infiltrating T cells. The iRepertoire nested amplicon-rescue multiplex PCR amplified TCR alpha and beta CDR3s from RNA. Each CDR3 protein is one row after TCRdb ran MiXCR on the multiplex PCR reads. The sample shows some 100,000 distinct CDR3 sequences, 25% of them seen only once. What was sequenced was glioma tissue, nonneoplastic brain tissue, or PBMCs (not recorded which). All receptors come from a human donor with low-grade glioma or glioblastoma, undergoing nonglioma brain surgery, or in good health (not recorded which).

This clonotype was seen at least ten times. The rearrangement links TRBV2 to TRBJ2-5; TRBD1 is a possible D gene (5 bases). With 8 bases removed from V and 0 bases from J, the gap between germline ends came to 7 bases. Germline CDR1 reads SNHLY; CDR2 reads FYNNEI. CDR3 length equals 12 residues. The CDR3 loop reads CASDRYQETQYF. CDR3 bases: TGTGCCAGCGACAGATACCAAGAGACCCAGTACTTC.

Concerning this clonotype itself: It is likely a read error, because the conserved phenylalanine at the end of the CDR3 is missing. Because the CDR3's place on the DNA is in doubt, the DNA is left out and the CDR3 is given as listed by TCRdb. This chain joins TRBV20-1 and TRBJ1-5. Including both end residues, the CDR3 is 13 amino acids long. The germline V gene has CDR1 DFQATT and CDR2 SNEGSKA (reference sequence). CDR3: CSARVKSPQPQQV.

The table lists this clonotype with a few counts. Compared with germline, one end of the junction differs, possibly owing to a read error. This chain links TRBV6-1 with TRBJ2-7, with 8 bases lining up with TRBD1. Germline CDR1 MNHNS, CDR2 SASEGT. The CDR3 is 12 amino acids. Here the CDR3 DNA reads TGTTCCAGTGCAGGGGGCATGTACGAGCAGTACTTC. It yields the protein CSSAGGMYEQYF.

This clonotype was picked up many times. The chain carries TRBV7-3 and TRBJ1-2; no clear D. Trimming removed 5 bases at V and 2 bases at J, with 9 bases between. Germline V gene data show CDR1 as SGHTA and CDR2 as FQGTGA. The CDR3 sequence is 13 residues long. The DNA for the CDR3 is TGTGCCAGCAGCCCTGGGCTCAACTATGGCTACACCTTC. It specifies CASSPGLNYGYTF.

In its sample, this clonotype was seen once. A read error is possible here, since a much larger clone lies one base away. The gene calls are TRBV19 and TRBJ1-5, with TRBD1 as a possible D gene (5 bases). The CDR3 extends over 13 amino acids. The V and J ends lost 5 bases and 9 bases respectively, with 14 bases between them. Germline values: CDR1 LNHDA, CDR2 SQIVND (reference sequence). CDR3 coding DNA: TGTGCCAGTAGTTGGCAGGGTAGGCGGCCCCAGCATTTT. Translation gives CASSWQGRRPQHF.

In its sample, this clonotype was seen many times. V is TRBV6-2 or TRBV6-3 and J is TRBJ2-7; tentative D call: TRBD1 (5 bases). The germline CDR1 and CDR2 sequences are MNHEY and SVGEGT. CDR3 length: 16 residues. Trimming cost V 0 bases and J 0 bases, with 12 bases left between them. This chain's CDR3 is CASSYSGRGDSYEQYF. The CDR3 region has the DNA TGTGCCAGCAGTTACTCGGGAAGGGGTGACTCCTACGAGCAGTACTTC.

This clonotype was found many times. The chain uses TRBV27 and TRBJ2-1; D possibly corresponds to TRBD2 (6 bases). Germline V gene data show CDR1 as MNHEY and CDR2 as SMNVEV (reference sequence). This CDR3 has 12 amino acids. Trimming took 0 bases from V and 15 from J, leaving 12 bases between them. As DNA, the CDR3 is TGTGCCAGCAGTTTATCGATCGGGAGAGTGTTCTTC. Its protein is CASSLSIGRVFF.

V usage is TRBV12-5 and J usage is TRBJ2-1, with D possibly being TRBD1 or TRBD2 (5 bases each). Trimming pared 4 bases from V and 10 bases from J, leaving 14 bases between. Germline V lookup: CDR1 LGHNT, CDR2 FRNRAP. The CDR3 covers 13 residues. CDR3 amino acids: CASGSNLRDEQFF. The CDR3 nucleotides read TGTGCTAGTGGTTCAAACCTCCGGGACGAGCAGTTCTTC.

This clonotype appeared many times. This rearrangement joins TRBV29-1 to TRBJ1-1, with D possibly being TRBD1 (5 bases). The CDR3 runs 15 residues. Germline loops: CDR1 SQVTM, CDR2 ANQGSEA. V was cut by 5 bases and J by 1 base, with 17 bases left in between. CDR3 nucleotide sequence: TGCAGCGTTATACCCACGCCCGGGGGGAACACTGAAGCTTTCTTT. Translating gives CSVIPTPGGNTEAFF. The whole variable domain, filled in from reference TRBV29-1 and TRBJ1-1, reads SAVISQKPSRDICQRGTSLTIQCQVDSQVTMMFWYRQQPGQSLTLIATANQGSEATYESGFVIDKFPISRPNLTFSTLTVSNMSPEDSSIYLCSVIPTPGGNTEAFFGQGTRLTVV.

This clonotype has a count of ten or more. The rearrangement joins TRBV25-1 to TRBJ2-7; D is ambiguous. Germline CDR1 and CDR2: MGHDK and SYGVNS. This CDR3 comprises 11 residues. V lost 0 bases to trimming and J lost 4 bases, with 1 base between them. CDR3 amino acids: CASSEYYEQYF. Written as DNA, the CDR3 is TGTGCCAGCAGTGAATATTACGAGCAGTACTTC.

This clonotype was counted ten times or more. The chain is built from TRBV3-1 and TRBJ2-3; 11 nucleotides align to TRBD2. The CDR3 runs to 18 residues. Trimming cost V 0 bases and J 6 bases; bases outside gene matches: 11. Germline V gene data show CDR1 as LGHDT and CDR2 as YNNKEL (reference sequence). CDR3 nucleotides: TGTGCCAGCAGCCAAGATGGGACTAGCGGATTTTTGGGGGATACGCAGTATTTT. Protein sequence: CASSQDGTSGFLGDTQYF.

This clonotype was found many times. The V and J genes are TRBV18 and TRBJ2-7; 8 positions match TRBD1. V was pared by 3 bases and J by 3 bases, with 4 bases of the junction left unmatched. The CDR3 totals 14 residues. The germline V gene has CDR1 KGHSH and CDR2 LQKENI. The CDR3 sequence is CASSPWTGSYEQYF. CDR3 nucleotides: TGTGCCAGCTCACCCTGGACAGGGAGCTACGAGCAGTACTTC.

This clonotype came up many times. The J gene is TRBJ1-1, the V gene TRBV3-1; D ambiguous. Trimming took 8 bases from V and 4 from J, leaving 8 bases between them. The CDR3 loop spans 11 amino acids. CDR1 LGHDT and CDR2 YNNKEL come from the germline V gene (reference sequence). The CDR3 bases are TGTGCCAGCGGGATCACCACTGAAGCTTTCTTT. It translates to CASGITTEAFF.

This chain joins TRBV12-3 or TRBV12-4 and TRBJ1-3; no clear D. CDR3 length: 15 amino acids. V lost 6 bases to trimming and J lost 0 bases, with 12 bases between them. The CDR3 sequence: CASSPPLSSGNTIYF. In DNA form, the CDR3 reads TGTGCCAGCAGCCCGCCTTTATCCTCTGGAAACACCATATATTTT.

This clonotype has at least ten counts. This sequence joins TRBV7-6 and TRBJ2-3; TRBD2 matches 8 bases. The CDR3 contains 17 residues. Looked up from germline, CDR1 is SGHVS and CDR2 is FNYEAQ. Germline trimming cut 1 base from V and 3 bases from J; bases unmatched to any gene: 9. The CDR3 here is CASSLGLSGGNTDTQYF. CDR3 DNA: TGTGCCAGCAGCTTAGGGCTGAGCGGGGGTAATACAGATACGCAGTATTTT.

This clonotype was detected many times. The gene calls are TRBV27 and TRBJ2-2; D perhaps matches TRBD1 (5 bases). Trimming removed 6 bases at V and 1 base at J, with 18 bases between. The germline V gene has CDR1 MNHEY and CDR2 SMNVEV (reference sequence). This CDR3 has 17 amino acids. CDR3 loop: CASSPAPATENTGELFF. As DNA, the CDR3 is TGTGCCAGCAGCCCCGCCCCCGCGACAGAGAACACCGGGGAGCTGTTTTTT.

Concerning this clonotype: The missing conserved phenylalanine or tryptophan at the end of this CDR3 makes a read error likely. No DNA is shown, since the ends of the CDR3 on it are uncertain; the CDR3 is the one TCRdb lists. This chain joins TRBV6-5 and TRBJ2-7. Germline V gives CDR1 MNHEY, CDR2 SVGAGI. The CDR3 contains 8 residues when both ends are counted. The CDR3 loop reads CASSPYSQ.

This chain links TRBV18 with TRBJ1-1; D may be TRBD1 (5 bases). Trimming took 2 bases from V and 3 from J, leaving 22 bases between them. The CDR3 runs to 18 residues. CDR1 is KGHSH and CDR2 is LQKENI in the germline V gene. CDR3 DNA sequence: TGTGCCAGCTCACCAAACCCCGGGACCCCCCTCGGGCACACTGAAGCTTTCTTT. Translated: CASSPNPGTPLGHTEAFF.

This clonotype showed up many times. The chain recombines TRBV9 with TRBJ2-1; the D gene is possibly TRBD1 (5 bases). The germline V gene encodes CDR1 SGDLS and CDR2 YYNGEE. Trimming stripped 0 bases from V and 9 bases from J, with 13 bases between. The CDR3 runs 14 residues. CDR3 residues: CASSVEGDQGEQFF. CDR3 bases: TGTGCCAGCAGCGTAGAAGGCGATCAGGGTGAGCAGTTCTTC.

This clonotype was observed at least ten times. The CDR3 DNA reads as TGTGCCAGCAGGGGACCTTATAGCAATCAGCCCCAGCATTTT. Translated, it gives CASRGPYSNQPQHF. The chain couples TRBV2 to TRBJ1-5; D may be TRBD1 (5 bases). This CDR3 is built from 14 residues. Germline loops: CDR1 SNHLY, CDR2 FYNNEI. V shed 6 bases and J shed 0 bases, with 9 bases lying between them.

This chain connects TRBV28 to TRBJ2-1, with 8 positions matching TRBD2. The germline gives CDR1 MDHEN, CDR2 SYDVKM. The CDR3 runs 13 residues. Trimming removed 9 bases from V and 11 bases from J; junction bases left unmatched: 12. CDR3 sequence (DNA): TGTGCCAGTACCGGGACTAGGAGAATTAAGCAGTTCTTC. It codes for CASTGTRRIKQFF.

On this clonotype itself: A much larger clone differs from this one at a single base, so this may be a read error. J is TRBJ2-5 and V is TRBV5-1, with D perhaps given as TRBD1 or TRBD2 (5 bases each). With 0 bases removed from V and 5 bases from J, the gap between germline ends came to 11 bases. The CDR3 extends over 14 amino acids. CDR1 and CDR2 from the germline V gene are SGHRS and YFSETQ. The CDR3 sequence: CASSLAGREETQYF. CDR3 nucleotide sequence: TGCGCCAGCAGCTTGGCTGGCAGGGAGGAGACCCAGTACTTC.

Notes on this clonotype: The junction differs from germline at one of its ends, possibly a read error. The chain couples TRBV6-6 to TRBJ2-3; 7 bases agree with TRBD1. The CDR3 extends over 15 amino acids. CDR1 and CDR2 from the germline V gene are MNHNY and SVGAGI (reference sequence). Here the CDR3 DNA reads TGTGGCAGCAGCCCTTGGGACAGTCCCTCAGATACGCAGTATTTT. Its translation is CGSSPWDSPSDTQYF.

A few counts support this clonotype. The J gene is TRBJ2-3, the V gene TRBV9; D tentatively reads TRBD1 or TRBD2 (5 bases each). V was trimmed by 2 bases and J by 2 bases, leaving 12 bases between them. The CDR3 runs to 15 residues. Germline CDR1 and CDR2: SGDLS and YYNGEE. CDR3 sequence: CASSVEGLFTDTQYF. CDR3 sequence (DNA): TGTGCCAGCAGCGTCGAGGGGCTATTCACAGATACGCAGTATTTT.

Concerning this clonotype: At one of its ends the junction is not consistent with the germline gene, which may arise from a read error. The CDR3 loop reads CASSLFVPGLAVQETQYF. The CDR3 bases are TGTGCCAGCAGTTTATTCGTCCCGGGACTAGCGGTCCAAGAGACTCAGTACTTC. The chain has TRBV27 and TRBJ2-5; 11 bases are a match to TRBD2. Germline CDR1 reads MNHEY; CDR2 reads SMNVEV (reference sequence). The CDR3 is 18 amino acids.

This clonotype was detected many times. The rearrangement links TRBV2 to TRBJ2-5; D ambiguous. Germline CDR1 is SNHLY and CDR2 is FYNNEI. The CDR3 totals 13 residues. Trimming pared 4 bases from V and 2 bases from J, leaving 8 bases between. Written as DNA, the CDR3 is TGTGCCAGCAGTGTAAGGCAGCAAGAGACCCAGTACTTC. Translation gives CASSVRQQETQYF.